This is a list of T cell receptor beta chains from one sample in a study of tumor-infiltrating lymphocytes in primary liver carcinoma. MiXCR was run by TCRdb on the multiplex PCR reads, yielding one entry per CDR3 protein. The table records 250,000 to 400,000 distinct CDR3 sequences, about 62% of them present only once. The sample was peripheral blood. The receptor source for this set is a man between 35 and 55 years old with primary liver carcinoma and hepatitis B virus infection. CDR3s include the opening cysteine and the closing phenylalanine or tryptophan. A D gene is named only where the DNA matches it firmly. Only part of the rows carry a size: once, few, many, or a class if the clone is expanded.

CDR3 protein: CASSNRDGGQETQYF; CDR3 DNA: TGTGCCAGCAGTAACCGGGACGGGGGCCAAGAGACCCAGTACTTC; V gene: TRBV6-2/TRBV6-3; clone size: .; D gene: .; J gene: TRBJ2-5
CDR3 protein: CANSFPGTSGTKSIQYF; CDR3 DNA: TGTGCCAACAGCTTTCCCGGGACTAGCGGGACCAAAAGCATTCAGTACTTT; V gene: TRBV11-1; clone size: .; D gene: TRBD2; J gene: TRBJ2-4
CDR3 protein: CSVGWVYEQYF; CDR3 DNA: TGCAGCGTTGGGTGGGTATACGAGCAGTACTTC; V gene: TRBV29-1; clone size: .; D gene: .; J gene: TRBJ2-7
CDR3 protein: CASSYLAGGGTGELFF; CDR3 DNA: TGTGCCAGTAGCTACCTAGCGGGAGGGGGCACCGGGGAGCTGTTTTTT; V gene: TRBV9; clone size: .; D gene: TRBD2; J gene: TRBJ2-2
CDR3 protein: CAISHLDGFQITDTQYF; CDR3 DNA: TGTGCCATCAGTCACCTTGACGGTTTTCAAATCACAGATACGCAGTATTTT; V gene: TRBV12-3/TRBV12-4; clone size: .; D gene: .; J gene: TRBJ2-3
CDR3 protein: CSARSDRDQETQYF; CDR3 DNA: TGCAGTGCTAGATCAGACAGGGATCAAGAGACCCAGTACTTC; V gene: TRBV20-1; clone size: few; D gene: TRBD1; J gene: TRBJ2-5
CDR3 protein: CASRSGRLTEAFF; CDR3 DNA: TGCGCCAGCAGATCGGGCAGATTGACTGAAGCTTTCTTC; V gene: TRBV5-1; clone size: .; D gene: .; J gene: TRBJ1-1
CDR3 protein: CASSLHSFGESQYF; CDR3 DNA: TGTGCCAGCAGCTTACACAGCTTCGGAGAGAGCCAGTACTTC; V gene: TRBV7-9; clone size: .; D gene: .; J gene: TRBJ2-5
CDR3 protein: CSVGGEPSSGANVLTF; CDR3 DNA: TGCAGTGTAGGTGGGGAGCCAAGCTCTGGGGCCAACGTCCTGACTTTC; V gene: TRBV20-1; clone size: .; D gene: .; J gene: TRBJ2-6
CDR3 protein: CASRSLAGVGGQYF; CDR3 DNA: TGTGCCAGCAGGAGTCTAGCTGGAGTTGGCGGGCAGTACTTC; V gene: TRBV11-2; clone size: .; D gene: .; J gene: TRBJ2-7
CDR3 protein: CASSLGASGANDLTF; CDR3 DNA: TGCGCCAGCAGCCTGGGGGCCTCGGGGGCCAACGACCTGACTTTC; V gene: TRBV4-1; clone size: .; D gene: .; J gene: TRBJ2-6
CDR3 protein: CASSLWAGQGGNQPQHF; CDR3 DNA: TGTGCCAGCAGTTTATGGGCGGGACAGGGAGGCAATCAGCCCCAGCATTTT; V gene: TRBV28; clone size: many; D gene: TRBD1; J gene: TRBJ1-5
CDR3 protein: CASSLSGVGEKVFF; CDR3 DNA: TGTGCCAGCAGTTTAAGTGGGGTTGGTGAGAAAGTGTTTTTT; V gene: TRBV12-3/TRBV12-4; clone size: .; D gene: .; J gene: TRBJ1-4
CDR3 protein: CASRTSAQDTQYF; CDR3 DNA: TGTGCCAGCAGGACTAGCGCACAAGATACGCAGTATTTT; V gene: TRBV28; clone size: .; D gene: TRBD2; J gene: TRBJ2-3
CDR3 protein: CASSQGWQDPRDDQYF; CDR3 DNA: TGCGCCAGCAGCCAAGGATGGCAGGACCCCAGGGACGATCAGTACTTC; V gene: TRBV4-1; clone size: .; D gene: .; J gene: TRBJ2-7
CDR3 protein: CASSRRDLGTEAFF; CDR3 DNA: TGTGCCAGCAGCCGCCGGGACCTGGGCACTGAAGCTTTCTTT; V gene: TRBV2; clone size: .; D gene: .; J gene: TRBJ1-1
CDR3 protein: CASSKGGLWDGYTF; CDR3 DNA: TGCGCCAGCAGCAAGGGCGGGCTATGGGATGGCTACACCTTC; V gene: TRBV4-1; clone size: .; D gene: .; J gene: TRBJ1-2